Shown below are 21 T cell receptor beta chains from a single sample sequenced in a study of identical twins. TCRdb processed the 5' RACE reads anew with MiXCR; each CDR3 protein has one entry. The sample records a few hundred thousand distinct CDR3 sequences, roughly 9.5% being singletons. These data were also filed under a second study, of yellow fever vaccine responses in identical twins.

Sequences were obtained from PBMCs. These receptors all stem from a woman in her late teens or twenties in good health.

The CDR3 region is CSGPSGFQETQYF. The CDR3 DNA sequence: TGCAGTGGCCCTAGCGGCTTTCAAGAGACCCAGTACTTC. The J gene is TRBJ2-5, the V gene TRBV20-1; 7 nucleotides align to TRBD2. J lost 2 bases, V lost 7 bases, and 7 bases had no gene match. This CDR3 contains 13 residues. From germline, CDR1 is DFQATT and CDR2 SNEGSKA (reference sequence).

V is TRBV4-1 and J is TRBJ2-1; 10 bases agree with TRBD2. Trimming at V came to 2 bases and at J to 7 bases, leaving 5 bases not matched to a gene. Germline V CDR1 and CDR2: MGHRA, YSYEKL. The CDR3 is 15 amino acids. The CDR3 coding sequence is TGCGCCAGCAGCCAATCCGTGACTAGCGGGAATGAGCAGTTCTTC. This codes for CASSQSVTSGNEQFF.

As to this clonotype: The junction differs from germline at one of its ends, possibly a read error. This chain links TRBV2 with TRBJ2-2; 8 bases map to TRBD1. Germline values: CDR1 SNHLY, CDR2 FYNNEI. This CDR3 is built from 14 residues. The CDR3 reads CASSEGQGSGELFF. DNA of the CDR3: TGTGCCAGCAGCGAAGGACAGGGCTCCGGGGAGCTGTTTTTT.

This clonotype was detected a few times. The V call is TRBV6-2 or TRBV6-3, the J call TRBJ2-1; D gene uncertain. Trimming cost V 6 bases and J 12 bases, with 12 bases left between them. The CDR3 has 11 amino acids. Germline lookup yields CDR1 MNHEY and CDR2 SVGEGT. The CDR3 DNA follows: TGTGCCAGCAGCGAAGGTCTGAGGCAGTTCTTC. This codes for CASSEGLRQFF.

Ten or more counts support this clonotype. V gene TRBV5-1 combines with J gene TRBJ2-1; D is possibly TRBD1 (5 bases). The CDR3 has 15 residues. CDR1 and CDR2 from the germline V gene are SGHRS and YFSETQ. Trimming shortened V by 1 base and J by 7 bases, and 15 bases separated the two germline ends. For the CDR3, the DNA is TGCGCCAGCAGCTTGCAGGCAGGGAAGGGGAATGAGCAGTTCTTC. Translated: CASSLQAGKGNEQFF.

This clonotype appeared many times. The chain uses TRBV18 and TRBJ1-1, with D possibly being TRBD1 (6 bases). The germline gives CDR1 KGHSH, CDR2 LQKENI. V was cut by 6 bases and J by 7 bases, with 15 bases left in between. This CDR3 has 13 residues. CDR3 residues: CASSQGGGFEAFF. CDR3 bases: TGTGCCAGCTCCCAAGGAGGGGGTTTTGAAGCTTTCTTT. The complete variable domain, with remaining parts taken from reference TRBV18 and TRBJ1-1, reads NAGVMQNPRHLVRRRGQEARLRCSPMKGHSHVYWYRQLPEEGLKFMVYLQKENIIDESGMPKERFSAEFPKEGPSILRIQQVVRGDSAAYFCASSQGGGFEAFFGQGTRLTVV.

A few counts support this clonotype. The rearrangement links TRBV3-1 to TRBJ2-1; no definite D call. Trimming pared 0 bases from V and 7 bases from J, leaving 16 bases between. Germline V lookup: CDR1 LGHDT, CDR2 YNNKEL (reference sequence). The CDR3 has 16 amino acids. The CDR3 nucleotides are TGTGCCAGCAGCCAAGATAGATCAGGCTATCCTAATGAGCAGTTCTTC. This translates into CASSQDRSGYPNEQFF.

This rearrangement joins TRBV2 to TRBJ2-3, with 8 nucleotides matching TRBD2. The V gene end was trimmed by 1 base and the J gene end by 7 bases; junction bases not matched to a gene: 4. CDR3 length: 14 residues. Germline V gene lookup returns CDR1 SNHLY and CDR2 FYNNEI. Written as DNA, the CDR3 is TGTGCCAGCAGTGAAGATCTAGCGGGCAATACGCAGTATTTT. Its protein is CASSEDLAGNTQYF.

The rearrangement links TRBV24-1 to TRBJ1-5, with D unresolved. V was pared by 3 bases and J by 4 bases, with 12 bases between. The CDR3 contains 15 residues. In germline, CDR1 is KGHDR, CDR2 SFDVKD. The CDR3 reads CATSDRRNPNQPQHF. CDR3 DNA sequence: TGTGCCACCAGTGATAGGCGTAACCCGAATCAGCCCCAGCATTTT.

There are many counts of this clonotype. This rearrangement joins TRBV29-1 to TRBJ2-4; D gene uncertain. The germline V gene has CDR1 SQVTM and CDR2 ANQGSEA. The V end lost 4 bases, the J end lost 0 bases, and 4 bases lay between the germline ends. The CDR3 is made up of 12 amino acids. The CDR3 region has the DNA TGCAGCGTTGGGGTAGCCAAAAACATTCAGTACTTC. As protein: CSVGVAKNIQYF.

There are a few counts of this clonotype. The chain has TRBV20-1 and TRBJ2-7; TRBD2 is a possible D gene (5 bases). The CDR3 sequence is 12 residues long. Trimming left V 3 bases short and J 6 bases short, with 12 bases between. From germline, CDR1 is DFQATT and CDR2 SNEGSKA (reference sequence). Here the CDR3 reads CSASRRTGEQYF. As DNA, the CDR3 is TGCAGTGCTAGTCGTAGGACTGGCGAGCAGTACTTC.

This clonotype was picked up many times. V and J are TRBV7-9 and TRBJ1-5, with D unresolved. Looked up from germline, CDR1 is SEHNR and CDR2 is FQNEAQ (reference sequence). The CDR3 has 17 amino acids. Trimming removed 5 bases from V and 6 bases from J, with 23 bases in between. The CDR3 DNA reads TGTGCCAGCAGCACCTTCGTGGAGGGAAGACTAAGTCAGCCCCAGCATTTT. It translates to CASSTFVEGRLSQPQHF.

This clonotype was found a few times. The CDR3 protein is CASTTEGQADSETQYF. The CDR3 bases are TGTGCCAGCACTACCGAGGGACAGGCGGACTCAGAGACCCAGTACTTC. This chain joins TRBV6-2 or TRBV6-3 and TRBJ2-5, with 8 bases matching TRBD1. The germline V gene encodes CDR1 MNHEY and CDR2 SVGEGT. Germline trimming cut 7 bases from V and 4 bases from J; bases unmatched to any gene: 14. The CDR3 loop spans 16 amino acids.

A few counts support this clonotype. This sequence joins TRBV11-1 and TRBJ2-7; D perhaps matches TRBD1 (8 bases). Germline V gene sequence: CDR1 SGHAT, CDR2 FQDESV (reference sequence). V lost 1 base and J 1 base, leaving 23 bases between the germline ends. This CDR3 has 19 residues. The CDR3 DNA follows: TGTGCCAGCAGCTTAGGCGGCAGGGGGCTATCGGGAGGTTCCTACGAGCAGTACTTC. Amino acid sequence: CASSLGGRGLSGGSYEQYF.

The chain has TRBV20-1 and TRBJ2-7; no clear D. The germline CDR1 and CDR2 sequences are DFQATT and SNEGSKA (reference sequence). Between the trimmed V and J ends, which lost 0 bases and 0 bases, there was a span of 9 bases. The CDR3 runs 14 residues. The CDR3 DNA follows: TGCAGTGCTAGAGATTCAAGACACTCCTACGAGCAGTACTTC. Its protein product is CSARDSRHSYEQYF.

This clonotype was recorded at least ten times. This sequence joins TRBV29-1 and TRBJ2-6, with 8 bases lining up with TRBD1. CDR3 length equals 17 residues. In germline, CDR1 is SQVTM, CDR2 ANQGSEA. Trimming cost V 4 bases and J 0 bases; bases outside gene matches: 8. The CDR3 DNA is TGCAGCGTTGGATCCGGGACAGGAGACTCTGGGGCCAACGTCCTGACTTTC. Protein: CSVGSGTGDSGANVLTF.

There are a few counts of this clonotype. This rearrangement joins TRBV28 to TRBJ2-2; 7 bases fit TRBD2. CDR1 is MDHEN and CDR2 is SYDVKM in the germline V gene. V trimming: 7 bases; J trimming: 13 bases; junction bases outside the gene matches: 18. The CDR3 consists of 15 residues. CDR3 in DNA: TGTGCCAGCACTGACTCGCGGGGGAGGTTCGCGGCGCTGTTTTTT. The encoded protein is CASTDSRGRFAALFF.

CDR3 sequence reads: CASSLKGGGRSNEQFF. CDR3 nucleotides: TGTGCCAGCAGCTTAAAAGGGGGCGGGAGAAGCAATGAGCAGTTCTTC. The genes are TRBV7-2 and TRBJ2-1; tentatively, D is TRBD1 or TRBD2 (7 bases each). Trimming left V 2 bases short and J 6 bases short, with 17 bases between. This CDR3 is built from 16 residues. CDR1 and CDR2 (germline): SGHTA, FQGNSA.

The chain joins TRBV7-9 to TRBJ2-7; 10 nucleotides match TRBD2. Germline loops: CDR1 SEHNR, CDR2 FQNEAQ (reference sequence). This CDR3 has 15 amino acids. The V segment lost 3 bases and the J segment 7 bases; nucleotides outside the gene matches: 9. In DNA form, the CDR3 reads TGTGCCAGCAGCTTCCCAGCGGGAGGGCCGAGTGAGCAGTACTTC. This codes for CASSFPAGGPSEQYF.

This chain connects TRBV19 to TRBJ2-5; either TRBD1 or TRBD2 may supply D (5 bases each). The CDR3 length is 15 residues. Deletions cut 7 bases from V and 4 bases from J, with 19 bases between. Germline CDR1 and CDR2: LNHDA and SQIVND (reference sequence). The CDR3 sequence is CASTPGRGVAETQYF. The CDR3 DNA sequence: TGTGCCAGTACCCCGGGACGGGGAGTCGCAGAGACCCAGTACTTC.

The genes are TRBV2 and TRBJ2-7; D is perhaps TRBD2 (6 bases). Germline CDR1 reads SNHLY; CDR2 reads FYNNEI. The CDR3 loop spans 15 amino acids. V gave up 4 bases and J gave up 0 bases, with 13 bases separating them. The CDR3 bases are TGTGCCAGCAGTGGAGATCCTAGCGACTCCTACGAGCAGTACTTC. Its protein product is CASSGDPSDSYEQYF.